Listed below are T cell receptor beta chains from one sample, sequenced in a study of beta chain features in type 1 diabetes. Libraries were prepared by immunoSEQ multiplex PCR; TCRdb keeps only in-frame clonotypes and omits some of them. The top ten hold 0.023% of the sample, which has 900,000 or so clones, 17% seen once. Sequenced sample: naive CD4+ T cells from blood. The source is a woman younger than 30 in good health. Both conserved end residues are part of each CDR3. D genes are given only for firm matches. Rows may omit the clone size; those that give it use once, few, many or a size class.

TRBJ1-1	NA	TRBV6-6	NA	CASSFRTDTEAFF	TGTGCCAGCAGTTTTAGGACAGACACTGAAGCTTTCTTT
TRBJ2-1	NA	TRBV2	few	CASMGVSFYNEQFF	TGTGCCAGCATGGGGGTTTCGTTCTACAATGAGCAGTTCTTC
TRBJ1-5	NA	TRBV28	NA	CASSYRAPSQYSNQPQHF	TGTGCCAGCAGTTACAGGGCCCCAAGCCAATATAGCAATCAGCCCCAGCATTTT
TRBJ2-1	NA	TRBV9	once	CASSPEGGPYNEQFF	TGTGCCAGCAGCCCAGAGGGGGGCCCCTACAATGAGCAGTTCTTC
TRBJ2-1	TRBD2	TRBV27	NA	CASSFYSGTYNEQFF	TGTGCCAGCAGTTTCTATAGCGGGACTTACAATGAGCAGTTCTTC
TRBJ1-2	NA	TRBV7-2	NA	CASSGTAGRITF	TGTGCCAGCAGCGGCACTGCAGGGCGGATCACCTTC
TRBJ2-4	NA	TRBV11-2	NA	CASAQETGKNIQYF	TGTGCCAGCGCCCAGGAGACCGGCAAAAACATTCAGTACTTC
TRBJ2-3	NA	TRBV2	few	CASKAGKITDTQYF	TGTGCCAGCAAAGCAGGGAAGATCACAGATACGCAGTATTTT
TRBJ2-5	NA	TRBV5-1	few	CASSSMTHDTQYF	TGCGCCAGCAGCTCCATGACCCATGATACCCAGTACTTC
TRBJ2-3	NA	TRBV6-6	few	CASSYRLGPQGSTQYF	TGTGCCAGCAGTTACCGACTAGGCCCACAGGGGAGTACGCAGTATTTT
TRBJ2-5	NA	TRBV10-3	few	CAISELGSRETQYF	TGTGCCATCAGTGAGCTGGGATCAAGGGAGACCCAGTACTTC
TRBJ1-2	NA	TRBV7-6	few	CASSFRNGYGYTF	TGTGCCAGCAGCTTTAGGAACGGATATGGCTACACCTTC
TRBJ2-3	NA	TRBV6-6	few	CASSRTDTQYF	TGTGCCAGCAGTCGCACAGATACGCAGTATTTT
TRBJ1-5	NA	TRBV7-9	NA	CASSLGGYSNQPQHF	TGTGCCAGCAGCTTAGGAGGGTATAGCAATCAGCCCCAGCATTTT
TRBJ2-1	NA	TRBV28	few	CASSLLRFRAGQEDNEQFF	TGTGCCAGCAGTTTATTAAGATTTAGGGCAGGCCAAGAGGACAATGAGCAGTTCTTC
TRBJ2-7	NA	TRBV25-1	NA	CASSSSRATHEQYF	TGTGCCAGCAGTAGTAGCAGAGCAACCCACGAGCAGTACTTC
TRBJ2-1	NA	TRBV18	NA	CASSPSSSYNEQFF	TGTGCCAGCTCACCATCTAGCTCCTACAATGAGCAGTTCTTC
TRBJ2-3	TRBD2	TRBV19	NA	CASSIGIIAGGPRDTQYF	TGTGCCAGTAGTATAGGGATTATAGCGGGAGGTCCGAGAGATACGCAGTATTTT
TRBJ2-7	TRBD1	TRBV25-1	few	CASSERQGRHEQYF	TGTGCCAGCAGTGAACGACAGGGCCGCCACGAGCAGTACTTC
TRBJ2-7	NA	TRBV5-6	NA	CASSLPVRREQYF	TGTGCCAGCAGCTTGCCCGTGAGGAGGGAGCAGTACTTC
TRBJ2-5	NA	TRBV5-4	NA	CASSRGLTDQETQYF	TGCGCCAGCAGCCGCGGACTGACGGATCAAGAGACCCAGTACTTC
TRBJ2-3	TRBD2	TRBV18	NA	CASSLVAGTTDTQYF	TGTGCCAGCTCGTTGGTAGCGGGAACCACAGATACGCAGTATTTT
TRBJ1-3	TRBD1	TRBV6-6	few	CASSYSGQGTGNTIYF	TGTGCCAGCAGTTACTCCGGACAGGGAACTGGAAACACCATATATTTT
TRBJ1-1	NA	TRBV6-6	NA	CASSSVTGTEAFF	TGTGCCAGCAGCTCCGTAACTGGCACTGAAGCTTTCTTT
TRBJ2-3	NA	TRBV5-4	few	CASRPYLTGTDTQYF	TGTGCCAGCAGACCATATCTGACAGGAACAGATACGCAGTATTTT
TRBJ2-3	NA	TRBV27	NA	CASSLSINGDTQYF	TGTGCCAGCAGTTTATCGATTAATGGGGATACGCAGTATTTT
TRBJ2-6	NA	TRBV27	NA	CAFRPSGANVLTF	TGTGCCTTTCGTCCGTCTGGGGCCAACGTCCTGACTTTC
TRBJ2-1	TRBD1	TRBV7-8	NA	CASSSSWDRAYNEQFF	TGTGCCAGCAGCTCCTCGTGGGACAGGGCCTACAATGAGCAGTTCTTC
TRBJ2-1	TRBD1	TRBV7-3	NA	CASSSTPGQYNEQFF	TGTGCCAGCAGCTCTACCCCGGGACAGTACAATGAGCAGTTCTTC
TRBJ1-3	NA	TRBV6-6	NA	CASSYGPTGSGNTIYF	TGTGCCAGCAGTTATGGGCCGACGGGCTCTGGAAACACCATATATTTT
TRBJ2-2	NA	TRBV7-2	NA	CASSLDRNTGELFF	TGTGCCAGCAGCCTTGACAGAAACACCGGGGAGCTGTTTTTT
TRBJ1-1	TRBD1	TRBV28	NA	CASSGGDRATEAFF	TGTGCCAGCAGTGGGGGGGACAGGGCTACTGAAGCTTTCTTT
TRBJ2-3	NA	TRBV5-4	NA	CASRKAGSADTQYF	TGTGCCAGCAGAAAGGCGGGGAGCGCAGATACGCAGTATTTT
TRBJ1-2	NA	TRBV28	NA	CASSLATGRGYTF	TGTGCCAGCAGTTTGGCGACAGGTCGGGGCTACACCTTC
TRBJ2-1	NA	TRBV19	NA	CASTSGRASTYNEQFF	NA
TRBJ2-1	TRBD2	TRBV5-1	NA	CASSSLAGNAATYNEQFF	TGCGCCAGCAGCTCACTAGCGGGAAACGCCGCCACCTACAATGAGCAGTTCTTC
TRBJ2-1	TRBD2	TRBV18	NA	CASRGSYNEQFF	TGTGCCAGCCGCGGGAGTTACAATGAGCAGTTCTTC
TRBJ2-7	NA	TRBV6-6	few	CASSGPPYEQYF	TGTGCCAGCAGTGGGCCTCCATACGAGCAGTACTTC
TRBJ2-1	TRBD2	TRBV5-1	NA	CASSSGTSAVGEQFF	TGCGCCAGCAGCTCAGGGACTAGCGCGGTCGGGGAGCAGTTCTTC
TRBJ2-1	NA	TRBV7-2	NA	CASSLALALSNEQFF	TGTGCCAGCAGCTTGGCCCTCGCCCTATCCAATGAGCAGTTCTTC
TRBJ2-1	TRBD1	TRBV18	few	CASSLDRVGEQFF	TGTGCCAGCTCACTTGACAGGGTCGGTGAGCAGTTCTTC
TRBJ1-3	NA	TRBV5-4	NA	CASSSGTYSSGNTIYF	TGTGCCAGCAGCTCCGGGACTTACAGCTCTGGAAACACCATATATTTT
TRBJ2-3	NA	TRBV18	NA	CASSLISGTTDTQYF	TGTGCCAGCTCACTCATTAGCGGTACCACAGATACGCAGTATTTT
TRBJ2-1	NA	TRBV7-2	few	CASSLAARLGEQFF	TGTGCCAGCAGCTTAGCGGCCCGGTTGGGTGAGCAGTTCTTC
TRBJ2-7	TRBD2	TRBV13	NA	CASSETSGSWEQYF	TGTGCCAGCAGCGAGACTAGCGGGAGTTGGGAGCAGTACTTC
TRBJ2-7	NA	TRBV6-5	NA	CASSPQGREQYF	TGTGCCAGCAGTCCACAGGGTCGCGAGCAGTACTTC
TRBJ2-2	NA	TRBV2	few	CASSYYREAGELFF	TGTGCCAGCAGTTATTACAGGGAGGCCGGGGAGCTGTTTTTT
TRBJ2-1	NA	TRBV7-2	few	CASSFDSNEQFF	TGTGCCAGCAGCTTTGATTCCAATGAGCAGTTCTTC
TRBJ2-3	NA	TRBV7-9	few	CASSLVAIDTQYF	TGTGCCAGCAGCTTAGTGGCTATAGATACGCAGTATTTT
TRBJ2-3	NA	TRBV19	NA	CASNTNFGTDTQYF	TGTGCCAGCAACACCAATTTTGGCACAGATACGCAGTATTTT
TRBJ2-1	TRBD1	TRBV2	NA	CASSVGTGAYNEQFF	TGTGCCAGCAGTGTAGGGACAGGTGCCTACAATGAGCAGTTCTTC
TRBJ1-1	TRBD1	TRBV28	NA	CASSLFWTGNTEAFF	TGTGCCAGCAGTTTATTCTGGACAGGGAACACTGAAGCTTTCTTT
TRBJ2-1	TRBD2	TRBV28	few	CASSFGLAAYYNEQFF	TGTGCCAGCAGTTTCGGACTAGCGGCTTACTACAATGAGCAGTTCTTC
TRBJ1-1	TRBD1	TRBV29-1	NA	CSVSRSDRVFTEAFF	TGCAGCGTTTCGCGATCGGACAGGGTGTTCACTGAAGCTTTCTTT